The 13 T cell receptor beta chains in this list originate from one sample, sequenced in a study of blood T cells in healthy people across ages. PCR was performed a second time for roughly 7 to 12 cycles using a sample-barcoded 5' primer and a J-beta primer mix. One entry per CDR3 protein results from TCRdb running MiXCR on the 5' RACE reads. The sample includes hundreds of thousands of distinct CDR3 sequences, 52% seen only once; the top ten take under 65%. Sequenced: blood. The receptors come from a man between 60 and 70 years old in good health.

The rearrangement uses TRBV20-1 and TRBJ2-7; D may be TRBD2 (5 bases). This CDR3 has 13 amino acids. In germline, CDR1 is DFQATT, CDR2 SNEGSKA (reference sequence). V dropped 5 bases and J dropped 7 bases, with 18 bases sitting between them. CDR3 in amino acids: CSAHRGEPFEQYF. For the CDR3, the DNA is TGCAGTGCTCATCGGGGAGAGCCCTTTGAGCAGTACTTC.

The chain couples TRBV10-3 to TRBJ1-1; 7 nucleotides match TRBD1. After removal of 6 bases from V and 0 bases from J, the junction contained 13 bases not matched to a gene. Germline values: CDR1 ENHRY, CDR2 SYGVKD. The CDR3 runs 17 residues. Here the CDR3 reads CAISDLRGGRLNTEAFF. CDR3 nucleotides: TGTGCCATCAGCGACTTAAGAGGGGGCCGCTTGAACACTGAAGCTTTCTTT.

J is TRBJ2-3 and V is TRBV6-5; D perhaps matches TRBD2 (6 bases). Germline V gene lookup returns CDR1 MNHEY and CDR2 SVGAGI. The V end was cut by 2 bases, the J end by 0 bases, with 12 bases between. The CDR3 runs to 16 residues. The CDR3: CASSYGGTRSTDTQYF. The CDR3 DNA sequence: TGTGCCAGCAGTTACGGAGGGACTCGGAGCACAGATACGCAGTATTTT.

This clonotype has a handful of counts. The chain carries TRBV29-1 and TRBJ2-1; 14 bases agree with TRBD2. This CDR3 region has 14 residues. J was trimmed by 5 bases and V by 7 bases; bases with no gene match: 4. The V gene's germline CDR1 is SQVTM and CDR2 ANQGSEA. CDR3 sequence reads: CSAPGLAGDNEQFF. Here the CDR3 DNA reads TGCAGCGCTCCGGGACTAGCGGGGGACAATGAGCAGTTCTTC.

In this sample, this clonotype turned up a few times. The chain uses TRBV14 and TRBJ2-5; 8 bases map to TRBD1. Trimming at V came to 8 bases and at J to 1 base, leaving 3 bases not matched to a gene. Germline CDR1 is SGHDN and CDR2 is FVKESK. The CDR3 covers 13 residues. CDR3 region: CASQGTGQETQYF. In DNA, the CDR3 is TGTGCCAGCCAAGGGACAGGCCAAGAGACCCAGTACTTC.

The chain couples TRBV5-1 to TRBJ2-5; no reliable D call. The CDR3 contains 14 residues. Trimming removed 1 base at V and 2 bases at J, with 9 bases between. Germline values: CDR1 SGHRS, CDR2 YFSETQ. The CDR3 protein is CASSLLQRQETQYF. DNA of the CDR3: TGCGCCAGCAGCTTGTTGCAGCGACAAGAGACCCAGTACTTC.

This sequence joins TRBV10-3 and TRBJ2-5; 10 bases are shared with TRBD2. Germline V gene sequence: CDR1 ENHRY, CDR2 SYGVKD. This CDR3 has 15 amino acids. Losses at the gene ends were 6 bases for V and 4 bases for J; bases not matched to a gene: 8. CDR3 residues: CAIREAGGPGETQYF. The CDR3 coding sequence is TGTGCCATCAGGGAAGCGGGAGGGCCGGGAGAGACCCAGTACTTC.

The chain employs TRBV29-1 and TRBJ2-1; D not certain. The germline V gene encodes CDR1 SQVTM and CDR2 ANQGSEA. V lost 5 bases, J lost 12 bases, and 14 bases lay in between. The CDR3 contains 11 residues. The CDR3 DNA reads TGCAGCGTTTACCCCCTGTCCGGGCAGTTCTTC. Its translation is CSVYPLSGQFF.

There are a few counts of this clonotype. This chain uses TRBV20-1 with TRBJ1-2; TRBD1 is a possible D gene (5 bases). Germline-derived CDR1 and CDR2 are DFQATT and SNEGSKA (reference sequence). The CDR3 sequence is 14 residues long. The V end was cut by 3 bases, the J end by 4 bases, with 15 bases between. The CDR3 nucleotides read TGCAGTGCTAGTCAGTCCCTCGGGGCCTATGGCTACACCTTC. Protein: CSASQSLGAYGYTF.

This clonotype was seen only a few times. The chain recombines TRBV6-5 with TRBJ2-3; no clear D gene. The CDR3 runs to 15 residues. The V and J ends lost 0 bases and 8 bases respectively, with 15 bases between them. Per the germline V gene, CDR1 is MNHEY and CDR2 is SVGAGI. The CDR3 is CASSYSWQTGPTQYF. The CDR3 bases are TGTGCCAGCAGTTACTCGTGGCAGACCGGGCCTACGCAGTATTTT.

This chain connects TRBV3-1 to TRBJ1-1; maybe TRBD1 (5 bases). The CDR3 covers 14 residues. Germline lookup yields CDR1 LGHDT and CDR2 YNNKEL (reference sequence). With 1 base removed from V and 8 bases from J, the gap between germline ends came to 14 bases. Here the CDR3 reads CASSQGTRAREAFF. CDR3 DNA sequence: TGTGCCAGCAGCCAAGGGACCAGGGCCAGGGAAGCTTTCTTT.

This clonotype was seen a few times. This chain links TRBV5-1 with TRBJ2-6; 11 bases agree with TRBD1. Germline CDR1 reads SGHRS; CDR2 reads YFSETQ. The CDR3 covers 18 residues. The junction had 5 bases not matched to a gene; V was cut back by 3 bases and J by 0 bases. The CDR3 bases are TGCGCCAGCAGCTCCCGGGGGACAGGGGGCTCTGGGGCCAACGTCCTGACTTTC. Translating it yields CASSSRGTGGSGANVLTF. Filled out from reference TRBV5-1 and TRBJ2-6, the complete variable domain reads KAGVTQTPRYLIKTRGQQVTLSCSPISGHRSVSWYQQTPGQGLQFLFEYFSETQRNKGNFPGRFSGRQFSNSRSEMNVSTLELGDSALYLCASSSRGTGGSGANVLTFGAGSRLTVL.

Turning to this clonotype: The junction shows a germline mismatch at one end, possibly a read error. The chain joins TRBV27 to TRBJ2-7; 7 bases are shared with TRBD2. Germline V gene sequence: CDR1 MNHEY, CDR2 SMNVEV (reference sequence). The CDR3 covers 17 residues. For the CDR3, the DNA is TGTGCCGGCAGTTTAGTATCCCCGCGGGGGTCCTCCTACGAGCAGTACTTC. Protein: CAGSLVSPRGSSYEQYF.